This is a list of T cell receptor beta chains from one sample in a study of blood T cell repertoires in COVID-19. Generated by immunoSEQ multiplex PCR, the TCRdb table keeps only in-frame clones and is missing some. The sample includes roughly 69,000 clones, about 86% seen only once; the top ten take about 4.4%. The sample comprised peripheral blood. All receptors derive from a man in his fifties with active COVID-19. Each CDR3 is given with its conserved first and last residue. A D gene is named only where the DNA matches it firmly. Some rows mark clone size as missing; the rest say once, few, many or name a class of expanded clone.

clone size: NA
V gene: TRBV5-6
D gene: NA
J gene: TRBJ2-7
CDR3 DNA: TGTGCCAGCAGCTTGATGGGTTGGGACACCTACGAGCAGTACTTC
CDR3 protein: CASSLMGWDTYEQYF

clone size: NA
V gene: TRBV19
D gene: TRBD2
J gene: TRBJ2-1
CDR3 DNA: TGTGCCAGTAGTGTACTAGCGGGGTCCTACAATGAGCAGTTCTTC
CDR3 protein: CASSVLAGSYNEQFF

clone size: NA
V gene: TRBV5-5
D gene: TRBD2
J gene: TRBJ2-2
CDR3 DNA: TGTGCCAGCAGCAGAGCTAGCGGGGGCTACACCGGGGAGCTGTTTTTT
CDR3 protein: CASSRASGGYTGELFF

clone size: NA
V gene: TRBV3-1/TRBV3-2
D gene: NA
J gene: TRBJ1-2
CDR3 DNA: TGTGCCAGCAGCCAAGGAGCGGTCGGGGGAGGGGGGGGCTACACCTTC
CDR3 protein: CASSQGAVGGGGGYTF

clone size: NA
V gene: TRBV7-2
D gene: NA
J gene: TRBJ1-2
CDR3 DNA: TGTGCCAGCAGCCCGACCCTCGGGGGCTACACCTTC
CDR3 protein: CASSPTLGGYTF

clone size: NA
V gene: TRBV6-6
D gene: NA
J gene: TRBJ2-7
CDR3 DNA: TGTGCCAGCAGGCTGACAGACTCCTACGAGCAGTACTTC
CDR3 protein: CASRLTDSYEQYF

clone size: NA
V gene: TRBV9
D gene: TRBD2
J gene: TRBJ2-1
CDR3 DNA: TGTGCCAGCAGCCGTACGAGGCTAGCGGGGGAGGGTGAGCAGTTCTTC
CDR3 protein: CASSRTRLAGEGEQFF

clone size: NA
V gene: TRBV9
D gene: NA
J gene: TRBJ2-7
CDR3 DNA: TGTGCCAGCAGCGTAGGTGGTGGGGGCTCGTACGAGCAGTACTTC
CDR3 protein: CASSVGGGGSYEQYF

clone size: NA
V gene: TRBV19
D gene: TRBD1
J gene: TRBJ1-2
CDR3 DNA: TGTGCCAGTAGTACCCGGACAGGCCAAGTCAACTATGGCTACACCTTC
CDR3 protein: CASSTRTGQVNYGYTF

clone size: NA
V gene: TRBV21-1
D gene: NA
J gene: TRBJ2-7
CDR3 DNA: TGTGCCAGCAGCTCCCCCCGACAGGGAGTCGTTACCTACGAGCAGTACTTC
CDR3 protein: CASSSPRQGVVTYEQYF

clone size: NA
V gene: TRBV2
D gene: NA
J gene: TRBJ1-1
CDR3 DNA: TGTGCCAGCACGATAGTCCCGACAAACACTGAAGCTTTCTTT
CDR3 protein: CASTIVPTNTEAFF

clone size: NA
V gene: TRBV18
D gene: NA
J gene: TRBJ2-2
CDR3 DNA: TGTGCCAGCTCACCGACAGGTATACCCACCGGGGAGCTGTTTTTT
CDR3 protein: CASSPTGIPTGELFF

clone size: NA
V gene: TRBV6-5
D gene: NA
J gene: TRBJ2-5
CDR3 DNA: TGTGCCAGCGATCACGCGGGAAGGCAAGAGACCCAGTACTTC
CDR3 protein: CASDHAGRQETQYF

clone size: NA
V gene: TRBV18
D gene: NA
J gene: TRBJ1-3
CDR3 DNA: TGTGCCAGCTCACCATCGGTAGCAGTATCGGGAAACACCATATATTTT
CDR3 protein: CASSPSVAVSGNTIYF

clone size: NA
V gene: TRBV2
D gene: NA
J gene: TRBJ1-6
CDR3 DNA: TGTGCCAGCATGTTCACCGGAGGTTCACCCCTCCACTTT
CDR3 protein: CASMFTGGSPLHF

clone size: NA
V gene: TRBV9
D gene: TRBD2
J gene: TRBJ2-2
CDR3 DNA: TGTGCCAGCAGCGTACCTAGCGGGAGGCAGGACACCGGGGAGCTGTTTTTT
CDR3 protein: CASSVPSGRQDTGELFF

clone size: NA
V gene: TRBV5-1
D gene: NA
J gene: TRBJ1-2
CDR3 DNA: TGCGCCAGCAGCCGGGCGAGGGAGAGTGGCTACACCTTC
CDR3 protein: CASSRARESGYTF

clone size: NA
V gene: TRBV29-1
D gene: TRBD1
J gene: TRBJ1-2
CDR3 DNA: TGCAGCGGGGGACAGTCGGTAGCTAACTATGGCTACACCTTC
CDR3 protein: CSGGQSVANYGYTF

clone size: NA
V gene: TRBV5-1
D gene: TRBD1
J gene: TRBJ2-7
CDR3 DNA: TGCGCCAGCAGCTTCAACGGACAGGGCCCCTACGAGCAGTACTTC
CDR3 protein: CASSFNGQGPYEQYF

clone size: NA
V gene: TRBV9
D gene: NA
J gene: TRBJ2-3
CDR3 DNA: TGTGCCAGCAGCGTCGCAGGGACTTTCGCTGATACGCAGTATTTT
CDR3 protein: CASSVAGTFADTQYF

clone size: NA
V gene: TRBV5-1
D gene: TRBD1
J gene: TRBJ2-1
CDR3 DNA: TGCACCAGCAATAAGGGGGCTGTGGGGAATGAGCAGTTCTTC
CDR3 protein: CTSNKGAVGNEQFF

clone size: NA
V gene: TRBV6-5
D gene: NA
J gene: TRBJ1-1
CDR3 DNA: TGTGCCAGCAGTCTCCTGGGGGCTCAAGCTTTCTTT
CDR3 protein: CASSLLGAQAFF

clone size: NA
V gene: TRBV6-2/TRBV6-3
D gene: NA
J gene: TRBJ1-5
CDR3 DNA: TGTGCCAGCAGTTCTCAGTATAGCAATCAGCCCCAGCATTTT
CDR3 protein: CASSSQYSNQPQHF

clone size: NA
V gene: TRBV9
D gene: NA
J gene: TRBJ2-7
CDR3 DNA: TGTGCCAGCAGCGTAGGGTCCAGGTCCTACGAGCAGTACTTC
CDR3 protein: CASSVGSRSYEQYF

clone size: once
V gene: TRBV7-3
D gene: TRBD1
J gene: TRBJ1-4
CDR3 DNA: TGTGCCAGCAGCTTCCCGGACAGGGTAACTAATGAAAAACTGTTTTTT
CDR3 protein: CASSFPDRVTNEKLFF

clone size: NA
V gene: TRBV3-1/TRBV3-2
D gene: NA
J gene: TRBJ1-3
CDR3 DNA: TGTGCCAGCAGCCAGGGAGGTGGAAACACCATATATTTT
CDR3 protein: CASSQGGGNTIYF

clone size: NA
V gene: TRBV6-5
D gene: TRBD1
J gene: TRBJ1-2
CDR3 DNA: TGTGCCAGCACCGGGACAGCCCCTAACTATGGCTACACCTTC
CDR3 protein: CASTGTAPNYGYTF

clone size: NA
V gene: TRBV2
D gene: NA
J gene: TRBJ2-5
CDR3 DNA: TGTGCCAGCAGTGAAGCTCCCCAGGCCGGAGGGACCCAGTACTTC
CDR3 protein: CASSEAPQAGGTQYF

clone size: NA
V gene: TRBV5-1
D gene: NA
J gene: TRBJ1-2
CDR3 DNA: TGCGCCAGCAGCTTGAGCGCCGGAGCTAACTATGGCTACACCTTC
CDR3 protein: CASSLSAGANYGYTF

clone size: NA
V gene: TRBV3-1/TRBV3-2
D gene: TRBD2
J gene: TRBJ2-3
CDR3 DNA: TGTGCCAGCAGCCCCAGGGCAGGACTACCGACAGCGGGGGGAGCTACGCAGTATTTT
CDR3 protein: CASSPRAGLPTAGGATQYF

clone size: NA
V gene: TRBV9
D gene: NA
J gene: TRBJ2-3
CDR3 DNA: TGTGCCAGCAGCGTAAGTCCCCAGGGGACAGATACGCAGTATTTT
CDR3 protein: CASSVSPQGTDTQYF

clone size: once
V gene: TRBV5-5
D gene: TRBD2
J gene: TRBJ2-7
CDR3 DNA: TGTGCCAGCAGCTTCTTGGGGACTAGCAGCTACGAGCAGTACTTC
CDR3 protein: CASSFLGTSSYEQYF

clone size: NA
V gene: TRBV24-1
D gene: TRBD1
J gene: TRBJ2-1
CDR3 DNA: TGTGCCACCAGTGGGGGACAGGTTTCCTACAATGAGCAGTTCTTC
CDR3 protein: CATSGGQVSYNEQFF

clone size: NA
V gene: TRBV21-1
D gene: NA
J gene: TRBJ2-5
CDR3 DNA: TGTGCCAGCAGCAAAGAGATTGGCGGGAGGGAGAGGCAAGAGACCCAGTACTTC
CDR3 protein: CASSKEIGGRERQETQYF

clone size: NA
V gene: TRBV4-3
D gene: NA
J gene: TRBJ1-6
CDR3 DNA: TGCGCCAGCAGCCAGGGGCTGATTAATTCACCCCTCCACTTT
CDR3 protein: CASSQGLINSPLHF

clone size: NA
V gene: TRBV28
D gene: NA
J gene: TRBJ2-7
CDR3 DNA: TGTGCCAGCAGTTTCCGACAGTATCTATTCCCGGACTACGAGCAGTACTTC
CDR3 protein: CASSFRQYLFPDYEQYF

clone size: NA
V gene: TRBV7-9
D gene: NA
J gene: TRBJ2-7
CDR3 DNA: TGTGCCAGCAGCACAATACGGGACACTGCCTACGAGCAGTACTTC
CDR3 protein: CASSTIRDTAYEQYF

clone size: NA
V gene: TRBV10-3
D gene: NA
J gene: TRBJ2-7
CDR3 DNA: TGTGCCATCAGTGAGAATGCACTAGTCAACAACGAGCAGTACTTC
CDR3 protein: CAISENALVNNEQYF

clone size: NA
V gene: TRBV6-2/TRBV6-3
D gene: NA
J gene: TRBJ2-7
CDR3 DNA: TGTGCCAGCAGTTACTCTGGGGGGGAGCAGTACTTC
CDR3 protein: CASSYSGGEQYF

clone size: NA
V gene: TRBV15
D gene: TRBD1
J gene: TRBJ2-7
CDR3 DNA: TGTGCCACCAGCAGAGAACCCAGGGGGCTCGACGAGCAGTACTTC
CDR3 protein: CATSREPRGLDEQYF

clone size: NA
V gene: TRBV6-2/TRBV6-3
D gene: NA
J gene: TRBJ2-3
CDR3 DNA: TGTGCCAGCAGTTACGATTGGTTGGGGGCTACGCAGTATTTT
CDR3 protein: CASSYDWLGATQYF

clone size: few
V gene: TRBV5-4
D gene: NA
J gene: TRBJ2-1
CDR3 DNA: TGTGCCAGCAGCGCTCGGGACTCCAATGAGCAGTTCTTC
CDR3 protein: CASSARDSNEQFF

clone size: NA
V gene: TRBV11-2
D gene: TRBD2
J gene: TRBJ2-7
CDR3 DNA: TGTGCCAGCAGCTTAGTAGCGGGGTACGAGCAGTACTTC
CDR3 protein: CASSLVAGYEQYF

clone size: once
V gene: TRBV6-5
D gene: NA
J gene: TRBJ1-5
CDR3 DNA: TGTGCCAGCGGGGGGATACAGCCCCAGCATTTT
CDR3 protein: CASGGIQPQHF

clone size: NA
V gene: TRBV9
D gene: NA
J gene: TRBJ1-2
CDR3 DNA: TGTGCCAGCAGCCCAGAATCGGGACACAACTATGGCTACACCTTC
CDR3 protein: CASSPESGHNYGYTF